This T cell receptor (beta chain) was retrieved from a study of OX40 agonist ivuxolimab in advanced cancers. Findings and caveats of the study: Individuals who were partial responders at 0.1-3.0 mg/kg had clonal expansion that ranked among the lowest.

Comments on this clone: Its antigen is not known.

Only in-frame clones appear in the TCRdb table, and some are missing; sequencing was by immunoSEQ multiplex PCR. The sample holds over 40,000 clones, more than 75% seen once. The CDR3 contains 13 residues. With V trimmed by 6 bases and J by 8 bases, 3 bases remained unmatched. The germline V gene has CDR1 ENHRY and CDR2 SYGVKD. The V call is TRBV10-3, the J call TRBJ1-6, with 8 bases fitting TRBD1. Sequenced here: CD4+ or CD8+ T cells sorted from blood, sampled in a trial of the OX40 agonist ivuxolimab. This TCR came from an adult with an advanced solid tumor such as melanoma, head and neck, liver or kidney cancer. CDR3 bases: TGTGCCATCAGCCCGGGACAGGATTCACCCCTCCACTTT. It yields the protein CAISPGQDSPLHF.